This T cell receptor (beta chain) derives from a study of cytomegalovirus exposure and HLA in healthy donors. Overall study: The Caucasian-associated ancestry cluster held around four fifths of roughly 370 genotyped donors.

The PCR contained 60 Vbeta and 13 Jbeta primers. The data were produced by immunoSEQ multiplex PCR, yet TCRdb's version contains in-frame clones alone and is incomplete. The table records roughly 150,000 clones, 70% to 90% of them present only once. Nominally healthy donors were sampled, though unrecorded immune exposures were likely. About this clone itself: The antigen remains undetermined.

The CDR3 length is 13 residues. The germline V gene has CDR1 MNHEY and CDR2 SMNVEV (reference sequence). V was pared by 9 bases and J by 6 bases, with 8 bases of the junction left unmatched. Study-level results: Per a prior analysis, the majority of TCR beta V segments were productive roughly 87% or roughly 30% of the time.

The chain carries TRBV27 and TRBJ1-5, with 7 bases that match TRBD1. Sample: PBMCs. The source of this sequence is a man younger than 40 in good health and CMV-seropositive. This CDR3 reads CASSDRAGQPQHF. CDR3 DNA: TGTGCCAGTTCCGACAGGGCGGGTCAGCCCCAGCATTTT.